This T cell receptor beta chain appears in the sequencing data of a study of identical twins. A word on this clonotype: The antigen remains undetermined.

TCRdb itself ran the 5' RACE reads through MiXCR, one entry per CDR3 protein. This table has 310,000 or so distinct CDR3 sequences, approximately 8.5% appearing once. Findings and limits, study-wide: Cord blood beta clonotypes that were abundant carried fewer insertions, and memory repertoires showed no such trend. Twin-shared out-of-frame alpha sequences were enriched for low generation probability.

The V segment lost 7 bases and the J segment 2 bases; nucleotides outside the gene matches: 4. The CDR3 length is 13 residues. Germline V CDR1 and CDR2: MNHNS, SASEGT. The same data also contributed to another study, on yellow fever vaccine responses in identical twins.

The source material was memory (CD45RO+) T cells sorted from blood. The TCR sequence derives from a young woman in good health. V and J are TRBV6-1 and TRBJ2-5, with 7 bases matching TRBD1. CDR3 residues: CASNWDSQETQYF. The CDR3 DNA reads TGTGCCAGCAACTGGGACAGTCAAGAGACCCAGTACTTC.